This is a list of T cell receptor beta chains from one sample in a study of blood T cells in healthy people across ages. TCRdb passed the 5' RACE reads through MiXCR, listing each CDR3 protein once. The sample contains hundreds of thousands of distinct CDR3 sequences, about 52% of which appear only once. The sequenced sample consisted of blood. All receptors come from a woman aged 60-75 years in good health. Each CDR3 is given with its conserved first and last residue. A D gene is named only where the DNA matches it firmly. A row's size may be missing; if present it is once, few, many or a size class.

V: TRBV18
length: 15
D: NA
size: NA
J: TRBJ2-3
DNA: TGTGCCAGCTCGTTGTCCACAGGGATAACAGATACGCAGTATTTT
CDR3: CASSLSTGITDTQYF

V: TRBV9
length: 20
D: TRBD2
size: NA
J: TRBJ2-5
DNA: TGTGCCAGCAGCGTAGGGGCCCTTTGGGGCGGGAGTTATTCCGGAGAGACCCAGTACTTC
CDR3: CASSVGALWGGSYSGETQYF

V: TRBV7-9
length: 15
D: NA
size: NA
J: TRBJ2-7
DNA: TGTGCCAGCAGCTTCGGAACCCTCCCATCCTACGAGCAGTACTTC
CDR3: CASSFGTLPSYEQYF

V: TRBV6-6
length: 13
D: NA
size: NA
J: TRBJ2-7
DNA: TGTGCCAGCAGTCCCCCCGGCGGCGGCGAGCAGTACTTC
CDR3: CASSPPGGGEQYF

V: TRBV7-9
length: 14
D: NA
size: NA
J: TRBJ1-2
DNA: TGTGCTTCTGCCAGCGGAAACCAAGGTGTTGGCTACACCTTC
CDR3: CASASGNQGVGYTF

V: TRBV20-1
length: 16
D: TRBD2
size: NA
J: TRBJ2-1
DNA: TGCAGTGCTAGAAATCAGCGGGGCCGCTCCTACAATGAGCAGTTCTTC
CDR3: CSARNQRGRSYNEQFF

V: TRBV9
length: 17
D: NA
size: once
J: TRBJ2-5
DNA: TGTGCCAGCAGCGTAGGAGGTCGACCCCGCGACCAAGAGACCCAGTACTTC
CDR3: CASSVGGRPRDQETQYF

V: TRBV20-1
length: 13
D: TRBD1
size: few
J: TRBJ1-4
DNA: TGCAGTGCTAGTGGGCAGGGGGATGAAAAACTGTTTTTT
CDR3: CSASGQGDEKLFF

V: TRBV24-1
length: 16
D: TRBD2
size: NA
J: TRBJ2-1
DNA: TGTGCCACCAGTGCCCCTGGCGGGAGGTCCCATAAAGAGCAGTTCTTC
CDR3: CATSAPGGRSHKEQFF

V: TRBV20-1
length: 15
D: TRBD2
size: few
J: TRBJ2-1
DNA: TGCAGTGCTAGAGCAGTGGGACTAGTTAAGAATGAGCAGTTCTTC
CDR3: CSARAVGLVKNEQFF

V: TRBV5-6
length: 15
D: NA
size: NA
J: TRBJ2-2
DNA: TGTGCCAGCAGCGGGCCTGGGCAGGTCAGCCGGGAGCTGTTTTTT
CDR3: CASSGPGQVSRELFF

V: TRBV4-1
length: 14
D: TRBD1
size: NA
J: TRBJ2-2
DNA: TGCGCCAGCAGACAGGGGCGGGACACCGGGGAGCTGTTTTTT
CDR3: CASRQGRDTGELFF

V: TRBV7-2
length: 15
D: NA
size: few
J: TRBJ2-3
DNA: TGTGCCAGCAGCCCGACTAGTAGGCTGGGGGCTACGCAGTATTTT
CDR3: CASSPTSRLGATQYF

V: TRBV28
length: 13
D: NA
size: NA
J: TRBJ2-7
DNA: TGTGCCAGCACCTCAGGGGTCGGCTACGAGCAGTACTTC
CDR3: CASTSGVGYEQYF

V: TRBV10-3
length: 14
D: TRBD1
size: NA
J: TRBJ1-1
DNA: TGTGCCATCAGTGAGCCAGGGGGACTCACTGAAGCTTTCTTT
CDR3: CAISEPGGLTEAFF

V: TRBV28
length: 16
D: NA
size: NA
J: TRBJ2-1
DNA: TGTGCCAGCACCCTTGTATCTAAGAGCTCCTACAATGAGCAGTTCTTC
CDR3: CASTLVSKSSYNEQFF

V: TRBV5-1
length: 15
D: TRBD1
size: NA
J: TRBJ2-2
DNA: TGCGCCAGCAGCATCGGACAGGGGGAAACCGGGGAGCTGTTTTTT
CDR3: CASSIGQGETGELFF

V: TRBV9
length: 17
D: NA
size: NA
J: TRBJ2-5
DNA: TGTGCCAGCAGCGTAGCTACCCGCGGGGTCTACCAAGAGACCCAGTACTTC
CDR3: CASSVATRGVYQETQYF

V: TRBV7-2
length: 13
D: NA
size: few
J: TRBJ2-3
DNA: TGTGCCAGCAGCCCCTCGTTCACAGATACGCAGTATTTT
CDR3: CASSPSFTDTQYF

V: TRBV7-2
length: 15
D: TRBD1
size: many
J: TRBJ1-2
DNA: TGTGCCAGCAGCTCCGGACAGGGGACTAGCTATGGCTACACCTTC
CDR3: CASSSGQGTSYGYTF

V: TRBV12-3/TRBV12-4
length: 15
D: NA
size: NA
J: TRBJ2-1
DNA: TGTGCCAGCAGTTTTGTGGTAGCGAGAGAGAGCGCGCAGTTCTTC
CDR3: CASSFVVARESAQFF

V: TRBV7-3
length: 13
D: NA
size: once
J: TRBJ2-5
DNA: TGTACCAGCAGCTTGGGAGCCCAAGAGACCCAGTACTTC
CDR3: CTSSLGAQETQYF

V: TRBV7-2
length: 16
D: TRBD2
size: NA
J: TRBJ2-3
DNA: TGTGCCAGCAGCTTAGCGTCGGGACTAGGGGCAGATACGCAGTATTTT
CDR3: CASSLASGLGADTQYF

V: TRBV7-3
length: 14
D: NA
size: NA
J: TRBJ2-2
DNA: TGTGCCAGCAGCAGGGCCTCGGGCACCGGGGAGCTGTTTTTT
CDR3: CASSRASGTGELFF

V: TRBV20-1
length: 15
D: NA
size: few
J: TRBJ2-5
DNA: TGCAGTGCTAGAGATCCCCGGACAGCTAAAGAGACCCAGTACTTC
CDR3: CSARDPRTAKETQYF

V: TRBV7-9
length: 14
D: TRBD2
size: NA
J: TRBJ2-7
DNA: TGTGCCAGCAGCCGGACTAGCGTCCTTTACGAGCAGTACTTC
CDR3: CASSRTSVLYEQYF

V: TRBV2
length: 16
D: TRBD2
size: NA
J: TRBJ2-1
DNA: TGTGCCAGCAGTCTTTTTCCTAGCGGGGTCTCTAAGGAGCAGTTCTTC
CDR3: CASSLFPSGVSKEQFF

V: TRBV20-1
length: 15
D: TRBD2
size: few
J: TRBJ2-7
DNA: TGCAGTGCTATCCCTCCGGGACTAGCGGGAGGCGAGCAGTACTTC
CDR3: CSAIPPGLAGGEQYF

V: TRBV5-1
length: 15
D: NA
size: NA
J: TRBJ1-1
DNA: TGCGCCAGCAGCTTGGTCCAGGTGGGGGACACTGAAGCTTTCTTT
CDR3: CASSLVQVGDTEAFF

V: TRBV7-2
length: 16
D: TRBD1
size: NA
J: TRBJ1-1
DNA: TGTGCCAGCAGCTCTAGCCGGGACAGGGGTTCCACTGAAGCTTTCTTT
CDR3: CASSSSRDRGSTEAFF

V: TRBV6-5
length: 14
D: NA
size: NA
J: TRBJ1-1
DNA: TGTGCCAGCAGTTGGGCCAGGATGAACACTGAAGCTTTCTTT
CDR3: CASSWARMNTEAFF

V: TRBV11-2
length: 14
D: TRBD1
size: NA
J: TRBJ2-2
DNA: TGTGCCAGCAGCTTTGCGACAGGGGGCGAGGAGCTGTTTTTT
CDR3: CASSFATGGEELFF

V: TRBV7-2
length: 16
D: NA
size: few
J: TRBJ2-1
DNA: TGTGCCAGCTCATTAGGGTTTGTTAGCAAACAGGCTGAGCAGTTCTTC
CDR3: CASSLGFVSKQAEQFF

V: TRBV11-1
length: 16
D: TRBD2
size: NA
J: TRBJ2-1
DNA: TGTGCCAGCAGCACCCCTAGCGGGCTCTCCTACAATGAGCAGTTCTTC
CDR3: CASSTPSGLSYNEQFF

V: TRBV7-9
length: 16
D: NA
size: few
J: TRBJ2-5
DNA: TGTGCCAGCAGCTTAGGCTCGGGGACAATTCAAGAGACCCAGTACTTC
CDR3: CASSLGSGTIQETQYF

V: TRBV10-3
length: 13
D: NA
size: few
J: TRBJ1-2
DNA: TGTGCCATCAGCAGCGTATCTATGTATGGCTACACCTTC
CDR3: CAISSVSMYGYTF

V: TRBV20-1
length: 14
D: TRBD2
size: NA
J: TRBJ2-7
DNA: TGCAGTGCTAGAGAGGCGGGAGGACCCTACGAGCAGTACTTC
CDR3: CSAREAGGPYEQYF

V: TRBV2
length: 13
D: NA
size: NA
J: TRBJ1-1
DNA: TGTGCCAGCAGCTACCTGCGGGGAACTGAAGCTTTCTTT
CDR3: CASSYLRGTEAFF

V: TRBV18
length: 12
D: NA
size: NA
J: TRBJ2-1
DNA: TGTGCCAGCTCAGCTGACAGAAATGAGCAGTTCTTC
CDR3: CASSADRNEQFF

V: TRBV27
length: 16
D: NA
size: NA
J: TRBJ1-5
DNA: TGTGCCAGCAGTCCCCCCGGGGAACCCGGGGGTCAGCCCCAGCATTTT
CDR3: CASSPPGEPGGQPQHF

V: TRBV12-3/TRBV12-4
length: 14
D: NA
size: few
J: TRBJ2-7
DNA: TGTGCCAGCAGTCAGAGCGTAGGGGCATACGAGCAGTACTTC
CDR3: CASSQSVGAYEQYF

V: TRBV11-2
length: 13
D: NA
size: NA
J: TRBJ2-5
DNA: TGTGCCAGCAGCTTAGGGACAGCATGGGAGCAGTACTTC
CDR3: CASSLGTAWEQYF